This T cell receptor (beta chain) emerged from a study of human T cells and chemical hapten exposure. Time point described: patch test 1, 2 weeks after DPC sensitization. Treatment meaning: therapeutic diphenylcyclopropenone sensitization with weekly scalp DPC. From germline, CDR1 is SGHRS and CDR2 YFSETQ. V lost 0 bases and J 0 bases, leaving 10 bases between the germline ends. The CDR3 sequence is 16 residues long. TCRdb re-called the RACE reads with MiXCR, one entry per CDR3 protein. Of 380,000 or so distinct CDR3 sequences listed, about 4.8% were seen once; the top ten hold under 3%. This chain connects TRBV5-1 to TRBJ1-3; D call uncertain. This specimen consisted of whole blood, obtained in connection with sensitization to the hapten diphenylcyclopropenone (DPC). This clonotype was sampled from a woman in her fifties or sixties with alopecia areata. Some clones in this sample may be carry-over from other donors' samples. CDR3 protein: CASSLGSGASGNTIYF. Here the CDR3 DNA reads TGCGCCAGCAGCTTGGGGTCGGGCGCCTCTGGAAACACCATATATTTT.